Listed below are T cell receptor beta chains from one sample, sequenced in a study of T-cell reconstitution after alpha-beta-depleted transplantation in children. In TCRdb, the PCR reads were re-called with MiXCR into one record per CDR3 protein. This sample has some 830,000 distinct CDR3 sequences, with 16% found just once. Source: PBMCs, mostly from graft donor cells, taken 360 days after TCRalphabeta/CD19-depleted stem cell transplant. Source of these receptors: a male patient aged 10-17 years who had a stem cell transplant for acute lymphoblastic leukemia, so the T cells may come from the graft donor. The CDR3 runs from the conserved cysteine through the conserved F or W. D genes are given only for firm matches.

TRBV24-1	TRBJ1-5	.	CATSDPYSNQPQHF
TRBV11-2	TRBJ2-1	TRBD2	CASSPRAGGPYEQFF
TRBV5-1	TRBJ2-1	TRBD2	CASMGEGRNEQFF
TRBV5-5	TRBJ2-7	.	CASSLGLHEQYF
TRBV21-1	TRBJ1-2	.	CASSNGDRGTHGYTF
TRBV6-1	TRBJ1-1	.	CASGAGILNTEAFF
TRBV20-1	TRBJ2-3	.	CSAKGNADTQYF
TRBV20-1	TRBJ1-5	.	CSVGSTINQPQHF
TRBV4-1	TRBJ1-5	.	CASRLVSRGLDQPQHF
TRBV9	TRBJ2-1	TRBD2	CASSVRRETHEQFF
TRBV20-1	TRBJ1-1	TRBD1	CSAQKQGADTEAFF
TRBV7-3	TRBJ2-4	TRBD2	CASSLTRAGGGKNIQYF
TRBV29-1	TRBJ2-1	.	CSVLGTPHNEQFF
TRBV27	TRBJ2-7	.	CASSPRLFYYEQYF
TRBV7-2	TRBJ2-7	TRBD1	CASSSGGTGVFYEQYF
TRBV29-1	TRBJ2-1	TRBD2	CSVAVLAGVVF
TRBV5-4	TRBJ2-4	.	CASSFGGSAKNIQYF
TRBV4-1	TRBJ2-7	.	CASRLMWAADEQYF
TRBV28	TRBJ1-5	.	CASSRTGTSNQPQHF
TRBV29-1	TRBJ2-2	.	CSVGSTGELFF
TRBV29-1	TRBJ2-1	.	CSALIHSYNEQFF
TRBV12-3/TRBV12-4	TRBJ2-7	TRBD1	CASSSPLGTGSYEQYF
TRBV29-1	TRBJ2-7	TRBD2	CSVEERGDEQYF
TRBV27	TRBJ2-3	TRBD2	CASSLSTSVGTDTQYF
TRBV7-8	TRBJ2-7	.	CASSLALPSYEQYF
TRBV5-4	TRBJ2-7	.	CASSFGGRRGAYEQYF
TRBV29-1	TRBJ2-7	.	CSALDLSTYEQYF
TRBV18	TRBJ1-3	.	CASSPPRRGDSGNTIYF
TRBV27	TRBJ2-1	TRBD2	CASSLGEGHEQFF
TRBV10-3	TRBJ1-1	.	CAFRPSTFF
TRBV7-6	TRBJ2-1	.	CASSLSTQAVYNEQFF
TRBV4-1	TRBJ2-3	.	CASSQDRTNTQYF
TRBV5-1	TRBJ2-7	TRBD2	CASSLEASGYTYEQYF
TRBV5-6	TRBJ2-1	TRBD2	CASSYGLAGNNEQFF
TRBV9	TRBJ2-1	.	CASSSSLASLNEQFF
TRBV19	TRBJ2-7	.	CASTEGAANSYEQYF
TRBV28	TRBJ2-5	.	CASSFSATPQETQYF
TRBV21-1	TRBJ1-5	.	CASTGTGSNQPQHF
TRBV7-9	TRBJ2-2	.	CAGAKENTGELFF
TRBV19	TRBJ2-6	.	CASSRGTGEAGANVLTF
TRBV7-9	TRBJ2-1	.	CASSLVTGDSNEQFF
TRBV12-3/TRBV12-4	TRBJ2-5	.	CASSLTGYAETQYF
TRBV10-3	TRBJ2-1	TRBD2	CAISDGSGRAWEQFF